Each of the 6 T cell receptor beta chains below was sequenced from the same sample in a study of neoadjuvant anti-PD-1 for oral cavity cancer. Assay used: immunoSEQ multiplex PCR; TCRdb lists only in-frame clones, some missing. This table has roughly 67,000 clones, about 86% appearing once. Material: PBMCs, obtained before nivolumab (anti-PD-1) treatment. Receptors originate from a person aged 35-80 years with oral cavity squamous cell carcinoma.

V usage is TRBV27 and J usage is TRBJ1-5; 8 bases are shared with TRBD1. Germline CDR1 and CDR2: MNHEY and SMNVEV (reference sequence). The CDR3 has 15 residues. V dropped 3 bases and J dropped 7; count of bases not matched to a gene: 8. CDR3 DNA sequence: TGTGCCAGCAGTTTCCGAGGACAGGGCGGACAGCCCCAGCATTTT. This gives the protein CASSFRGQGGQPQHF.

The chain combines TRBV30 with TRBJ1-2; D unclear. The CDR3 is 13 amino acids. Germline V CDR1 and CDR2: GTSNPN, SVGIG (reference sequence). Between the trimmed V and J ends, which lost 4 bases and 5 bases, there was a span of 14 bases. The CDR3 sequence: CAWMTSLGYGYTF. The CDR3 DNA is TGTGCCTGGATGACCAGTTTAGGGTATGGCTACACCTTC.

The V and J genes are TRBV11-2 and TRBJ2-7; 7 nucleotides align to TRBD2. Germline V gene lookup returns CDR1 SGHAT and CDR2 FQNNGV. Unmatched junction bases numbered 16, after V lost 5 bases and J lost 3 bases. The CDR3 contains 17 residues. CDR3: CASSLPIGASGRYEQYF. The CDR3 DNA reads TGTGCCAGCAGCCTACCCATAGGGGCTAGCGGCCGCTACGAGCAGTACTTC.

This chain connects TRBV4-1 to TRBJ2-7; no clear D gene. V was pared by 1 base and J by 3 bases, with 13 bases between. Germline V gives CDR1 MGHRA, CDR2 YSYEKL. This CDR3 spans 15 amino acids. CDR3 nucleotide sequence: TGCGCCAGCAGCCAAGGCGGCGGAAAGAGCTACGAGCAGTACTTC. It yields the protein CASSQGGGKSYEQYF.

V gene TRBV7-6 combines with J gene TRBJ2-2, with no clear D. CDR3 length equals 15 residues. Trimming pared 3 bases from V and 6 bases from J, leaving 14 bases between. Per the germline V gene, CDR1 is SGHVS and CDR2 is FNYEAQ. This CDR3 is CASSFVISGAGELFF. CDR3 nucleotide sequence: TGTGCCAGCAGCTTCGTCATCTCGGGCGCCGGGGAGCTGTTTTTT.

This chain uses TRBV21-1 with TRBJ2-5; no DNA check was done on the table's D call, TRBD2. TRBV21-1 is tagged as a pseudogene. CDR3 length: 20 residues. CDR3 residues: CASSKGRVGERGVRQETQYF. CDR3 sequence (DNA): TGTGCCAGCAGCAAAGGAAGGGTTGGTGAGCGGGGGGTCCGCCAAGAGACCCAGTACTTC.